The clone carrying this TCR beta chain was seen only a few times. Its antigen is currently unknown. Losses at the gene ends were 10 bases for V and 1 base for J; bases not matched to a gene: 7. CDR1 and CDR2 (germline): SEHNR, FQNEAQ (reference sequence). The CDR3 extends over 15 amino acids. 5'RACE template switching produced TCR cDNA carrying a universal primer site and UMIs. From the 5' RACE reads, TCRdb called clonotypes with MiXCR, one entry per CDR3 protein. The table lists under 100,000 distinct CDR3 sequences, approximately 5.5% of them singletons. This sample is drawn from a study of T cells after yellow fever vaccination. Whole-study findings and limits: Clones that expanded after primary vaccination mostly reappeared after the booster (96% CD4, approximately 87% CD8). On re-exposure, the response was weaker but peaked faster, at day 5 versus 15.

V gene TRBV7-9 combines with J gene TRBJ2-2, with TRBD2 identical over 9 bases. The source of this sequence is a man in his late teens or twenties who received the YFV17D yellow fever vaccine. The sequencing used CD8+ T cells sorted from PBMCs, collected 10 days after the yellow fever booster vaccination. CDR3 in amino acids: CANPLLAGNTGELFF. In nucleotides, the CDR3 is TGTGCCAACCCGTTACTAGCGGGGAACACCGGGGAGCTGTTTTTT.